The T cell receptor (beta chain) under discussion was sequenced for a study of blood T cell repertoires in COVID-19. Study in general: The cDNA or gDNA used as material had been derived from T cells, B-cell-depleted T cells, or PBMCs.

Sequenced by immunoSEQ multiplex PCR; TCRdb stores in-frame clones only, minus some. The sample carries approximately 260,000 clones, around 90% recorded once. The CDR3 has 13 amino acids. Trimming took 4 bases from V and 8 from J, leaving 11 bases between them. The germline V gene has CDR1 SGHTA and CDR2 FQGNSA. Sample: peripheral blood. The sequence was collected from a woman aged 55 to 70 with COVID-19, enrolled during active disease. V usage is TRBV7-2 and J usage is TRBJ1-4; no definite D call. CDR3 sequence reads: CASSSQWEEKLFF. CDR3 coding DNA: TGTGCCAGCAGCTCACAATGGGAGGAAAAACTGTTTTTT. Supplemented by reference TRBV7-2 and TRBJ1-4, the full variable domain reads GAGVSQSPSNKVTEKGKDVELRCDPISGHTALYWYRQSLGQGLEFLIYFQGNSAPDKSGLPSDRFSAERTGGSVSTLTIQRTQQEDSAVYLCASSSQWEEKLFFGSGTQLSVL.